The present entry profiles one T cell receptor beta chain with its context. No antigen is known for it. The record originates from a study of shared clonotypes between healthy human individuals. Whole-study context: The plates for each donor numbered three CD4 naive, three CD4 memory, two CD8 naive and one CD8 memory.

Study observations and caveats: The researchers took only blood, and tissue repertoires probably look different.

Each sample came from a Caucasian adult donor living in Nashville, Tennessee. This table comes from immunoSEQ multiplex PCR, and its TCRdb copy is limited to in-frame clones, with some not included. The sample holds approximately 500,000 clones; less than 96% are singletons and the top ten take roughly 0.06%. V trimming: 2 bases; J trimming: 4 bases; junction bases outside the gene matches: 8. Germline CDR1 reads ENHRY; CDR2 reads SYGVKD. The CDR3 sequence is 16 residues long. The material sequenced was naive CD4+ T cells sorted from blood. Documented subset: CD45RA+ positively selected. The chain combines TRBV10-3 with TRBJ1-3; 7 bases are a match to TRBD1. This TCR was sampled from a woman in her twenties or thirties in good health. The CDR3 loop reads CAISEPRTGSGNTIYF. CDR3 coding DNA: TGTGCCATCAGTGAGCCACGGACAGGCTCGGGAAACACCATATATTTT.